This T cell receptor (beta chain) was retrieved from a study of control samples from healthy donors and cancer patients. Using immunoSEQ multiplex PCR, the repertoire was profiled, and TCRdb retains in-frame clones only, with some absent. Here the sample table reports around 190,000 clones. Losses at the gene ends were 4 bases for V and 0 bases for J; bases not matched to a gene: 3. This CDR3 spans 15 amino acids. Germline V lookup: CDR1 SGHKS, CDR2 YYEKEE (reference sequence). The specimen sequenced was blood. The rearrangement joins TRBV5-5 to TRBJ1-4; 7 bases are a match to TRBD1. This sequence was found in a woman aged 30 to 39 in good health. CDR3 loop: CASSPGTATNEKLFF. As DNA, the CDR3 is TGTGCCAGCAGCCCCGGGACAGCAACTAATGAAAAACTGTTTTTT.